Below are 18 T cell receptor beta chains sequenced from a single sample in a study of CD8+ T cells in alopecia areata (dated by TCRdb to the late 2010s). The library was obtained by the immunoSEQ multiplex PCR assay. To provide template for TCR sequencing, every sample had RNA extracted and reverse transcribed into cDNA. TCRdb limited this immuneACCESS table to in-frame rearrangements with V and J called. A share of clones is missing; checked studies link under half to unresolved V genes, and the rest is unexplained. The sample contains some 130,000 clones, around 50% of them found a single time. The ten largest clonotypes hold roughly 6.7% of the sample. Per the publication, the time point label means: baseline before oral tofacitinib. Sequences were derived from CD4+ T cells sorted from blood, sampled at week 0. The origin of the receptors is a human donor with alopecia areata.

The chain joins TRBV15 to TRBJ1-5; tentatively, D is TRBD1 (6 bases). The CDR3 loop spans 14 amino acids. Per the germline V gene, CDR1 is LNHNV and CDR2 is YYDKDF (reference sequence). V shed 8 bases and J shed 5 bases, with 16 bases lying between them. The CDR3 sequence is CATAQGIGDQPQHF. As DNA, the CDR3 is TGTGCCACCGCACAGGGTATAGGGGATCAGCCCCAGCATTTT.

The V gene is TRBV10-3, the J gene TRBJ2-5; either TRBD1 or TRBD2 may fit D (5 bases each). Trimming took 10 bases from V and 5 from J, leaving 20 bases between them. The germline CDR1 and CDR2 sequences are ENHRY and SYGVKD. The CDR3 runs 14 residues. The CDR3 DNA follows: TGTGCCACCCAGGACCGGGACGGGAAGGAGACCCAGTACTTC. Its protein product is CATQDRDGKETQYF.

The J gene is TRBJ1-5, the V gene TRBV7-9; D gene unclear. V was cut by 1 base and J by 8 bases, with 3 bases left in between. Germline CDR1 and CDR2: SEHNR and FQNEAQ (reference sequence). The length of the CDR3 is 11 residues. The CDR3 DNA is TGTGCCAGCAGCTTAGAAGAGCCCCAGCATTTT. It yields the protein CASSLEEPQHF.

Only a few counts were recorded for this clone. The chain is built from TRBV29-1 and TRBJ1-5; 9 bases line up with TRBD1. The CDR3 is made up of 14 amino acids. After removal of 7 bases from V and 6 bases from J, the junction contained 10 bases not matched to a gene. Germline assignment: CDR1 SQVTM and CDR2 ANQGSEA. Written as DNA, the CDR3 is TGCAGCGCCGTAGTGGGACAGGGTAGTCAGCCCCAGCATTTT. Translating gives CSAVVGQGSQPQHF. Together with reference TRBV29-1 and TRBJ1-5, the CDR3 gives the full variable domain: SAVISQKPSRDICQRGTSLTIQCQVDSQVTMMFWYRQQPGQSLTLIATANQGSEATYESGFVIDKFPISRPNLTFSTLTVSNMSPEDSSIYLCSAVVGQGSQPQHFGDGTRLSIL.

V gene TRBV11-3 combines with J gene TRBJ2-3, with TRBD2 matching over 13 bases. This CDR3 comprises 16 residues. J was trimmed by 3 bases and V by 5 bases; bases with no gene match: 5. The germline V gene has CDR1 SGHNT and CDR2 YENEEA. The CDR3 sequence is CASSPWGLAGTDTQYF. The CDR3 nucleotides read TGTGCCAGCAGCCCCTGGGGACTAGCGGGAACAGATACGCAGTATTTT.

The V and J genes are TRBV2 and TRBJ2-2; 7 positions agree with TRBD2. J lost 5 bases, V lost 2 bases, and 2 bases had no gene match. The CDR3 sequence is 14 residues long. Looked up from germline, CDR1 is SNHLY and CDR2 is FYNNEI. CDR3 protein: CASSEQGGTGELFF. CDR3 nucleotide sequence: TGTGCCAGCAGTGAACAGGGAGGGACCGGGGAGCTGTTTTTT.

The chain has TRBV19 and TRBJ1-5; D unclear. Trimming removed 5 bases from V and 2 bases from J, with 10 bases in between. CDR1 is LNHDA and CDR2 is SQIVND in the germline V gene (reference sequence). The CDR3 covers 14 residues. The CDR3 loop is CASSSRNGNQPQHF. The CDR3 region has the DNA TGTGCCAGTAGTTCCCGCAACGGCAATCAGCCCCAGCATTTT. Full variable domain (missing parts from reference TRBV19 and TRBJ1-5): DGGITQSPKYLFRKEGQNVTLSCEQNLNHDAMYWYRQDPGQGLRLIYYSQIVNDFQKGDIAEGYSVSREKKESFPLTVTSAQKNPTAFYLCASSSRNGNQPQHFGDGTRLSIL.

This clone turned up a few times. The chain employs TRBV10-3 and TRBJ1-2, with a possible D match to TRBD1 (5 bases). Germline lookup yields CDR1 ENHRY and CDR2 SYGVKD. V was trimmed by 4 bases and J by 3 bases, leaving 9 bases between them. The CDR3 contains 13 residues. Here the CDR3 reads CAISAGGDYGYTF. The CDR3 bases are TGTGCCATCAGTGCCGGAGGGGACTATGGCTACACCTTC.

This clone was seen a handful of times. The genes are TRBV4-3 and TRBJ2-5; 9 positions agree with TRBD2. Losses at the gene ends were 0 bases for V and 5 bases for J; bases not matched to a gene: 7. Germline loops: CDR1 LGHNA, CDR2 YSLEER. This CDR3 has 16 residues. For the CDR3, the DNA is TGCGCCAGCAGCCAAGATTTCGCAGCGGGGGGTGAGACCCAGTACTTC. Its translation: CASSQDFAAGGETQYF.

This clone has only one observation. This rearrangement joins TRBV7-9 to TRBJ1-5, with 8 bases that match TRBD1. The CDR3 is made up of 15 amino acids. Germline trimming cut 6 bases from V and 9 bases from J; bases unmatched to any gene: 13. Germline CDR1 reads SEHNR; CDR2 reads FQNEAQ (reference sequence). The CDR3 coding sequence is TGTGCCAGCAGTACCGTCGGACAGGGAGAGTTGCCCCAGCATTTT. Encoded protein: CASSTVGQGELPQHF.

This rearrangement joins TRBV30 to TRBJ2-1; D is perhaps TRBD2 (6 bases). The germline gives CDR1 GTSNPN, CDR2 SVGIG (reference sequence). Trimming shortened V by 0 bases and J by 6 bases, and 21 bases separated the two germline ends. CDR3 length: 17 amino acids. CDR3: CAWSVRGSRAFGNEQFF. As DNA, the CDR3 is TGTGCCTGGAGTGTACGGGGGTCCAGGGCCTTCGGCAATGAGCAGTTCTTC.

The rearrangement links TRBV7-2 to TRBJ2-5; TRBD2 agrees at 10 bases. Germline V gives CDR1 SGHTA, CDR2 FQGNSA. The CDR3 is 15 residues long. V lost 1 base and J lost 1; bases outside the gene matches: 0. As DNA, the CDR3 is TGTGCCAGCAGCTTAGGGACTAGCGGCCAAGAGACCCAGTACTTC. Protein: CASSLGTSGQETQYF.

The chain employs TRBV9 and TRBJ1-6; D not resolved. Trimming left V 3 bases short and J 0 bases short, with 10 bases between. This CDR3 is 16 amino acids long. Germline values: CDR1 SGDLS, CDR2 YYNGEE. The DNA for the CDR3 is TGTGCCAGCAGCGGCCCGTTGAGCTCCTATAATTCACCCCTCCACTTT. It yields the protein CASSGPLSSYNSPLHF.

This clone appeared once. The CDR3 protein is CAISSTGTHSGANVLTF. In nucleotides, the CDR3 is TGTGCCATCAGTTCTACCGGGACCCACTCTGGGGCCAACGTCCTGACTTTC. This chain uses TRBV10-3 with TRBJ2-6; D is possibly TRBD1 or TRBD2 (5 bases each). The CDR3 is made up of 17 amino acids. V lost 5 bases and J 0 bases, leaving 14 bases between the germline ends. Germline loops: CDR1 ENHRY, CDR2 SYGVKD.

The V and J genes are TRBV5-1 and TRBJ2-3, with 12 nucleotides matching TRBD2. The CDR3 is made up of 16 amino acids. Germline loops: CDR1 SGHRS, CDR2 YFSETQ. The V and J ends lost 5 bases and 3 bases, in that order; junction bases with no gene match: 7. The CDR3 nucleotides read TGCGCCAGCAGTACTGGACTAGCGGGGAGGACAGATACGCAGTATTTT. Protein: CASSTGLAGRTDTQYF. The full variable domain, its missing parts supplied by reference TRBV5-1 and TRBJ2-3, is KAGVTQTPRYLIKTRGQQVTLSCSPISGHRSVSWYQQTPGQGLQFLFEYFSETQRNKGNFPGRFSGRQFSNSRSEMNVSTLELGDSALYLCASSTGLAGRTDTQYFGPGTRLTVL.

The rearrangement uses TRBV6-6 and TRBJ2-2; the D is unclear. This CDR3 is built from 14 residues. Germline lookup yields CDR1 MNHNY and CDR2 SVGAGI (reference sequence). V dropped 7 bases and J dropped 2 bases, with 11 bases sitting between them. CDR3 bases: TGTGCCAGCACCCCGGGCGCCAACACCGGGGAGCTGTTTTTT. Translation gives CASTPGANTGELFF.

The rearrangement uses TRBV6-5 and TRBJ1-2, with D possibly matching TRBD1 (5 bases). This CDR3 comprises 15 residues. Germline V lookup: CDR1 MNHEY, CDR2 SVGAGI. V lost 7 bases and J lost 4, with 19 bases in between. CDR3 residues: CASKPGTLGGYGYTF. CDR3 in DNA: TGTGCCAGCAAACCGGGGACCCTGGGAGGCTATGGCTACACCTTC.

This chain uses TRBV30 with TRBJ2-2, with 8 positions matching TRBD1. Germline values: CDR1 GTSNPN, CDR2 SVGIG (reference sequence). Trimming removed 3 bases from V and 3 bases from J; junction bases left unmatched: 6. The CDR3 loop spans 15 amino acids. The CDR3 coding sequence is TGTGCCTGGAGCCCCCCAGGGGGCTACACCGGGGAGCTGTTTTTT. Translating it yields CAWSPPGGYTGELFF.